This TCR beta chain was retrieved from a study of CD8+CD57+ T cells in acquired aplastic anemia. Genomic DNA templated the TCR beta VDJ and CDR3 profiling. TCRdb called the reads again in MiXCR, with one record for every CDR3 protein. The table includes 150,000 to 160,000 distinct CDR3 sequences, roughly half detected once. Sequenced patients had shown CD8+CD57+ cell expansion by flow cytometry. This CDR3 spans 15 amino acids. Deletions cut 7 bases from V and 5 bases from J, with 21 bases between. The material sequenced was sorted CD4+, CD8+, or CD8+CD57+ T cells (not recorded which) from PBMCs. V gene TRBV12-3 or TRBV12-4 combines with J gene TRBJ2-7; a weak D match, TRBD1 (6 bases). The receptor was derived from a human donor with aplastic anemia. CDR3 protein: CASTRSDGTLDEQYF. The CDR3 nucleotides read TGTGCCAGCACTCGATCCGACGGGACACTCGACGAGCAGTACTTC.